This TCR beta chain is drawn from a study of cytomegalovirus exposure and HLA in healthy donors. Study as a whole: An earlier analysis found some 120 million unique TCR beta sequences from about 190 million T cells.

It was with 60 Vbeta and 13 Jbeta primers that the PCR ran. The assay was immunoSEQ multiplex PCR, and TCRdb's table has in-frame clones only and misses some. The sample records under 150,000 clones, about 82% being singletons. Overall study findings and caveats: Researchers reportedly found TCR beta sequences accurately predicted most subjects' HLA-A and HLA-B alleles.

The CDR3 runs to 18 residues. V was pared by 3 bases and J by 1 base, with 4 bases of the junction left unmatched. Germline-derived CDR1 and CDR2 are LGHNA and YNFKEQ. This clone showed up just a few times. What it binds is not known. The V and J genes are TRBV4-2 and TRBJ1-6, with 12 bases aligning to TRBD1. Sequenced material: PBMCs. The receptor was isolated from a boy between 10 and 17 years old in good health and CMV-seronegative. The CDR3 loop is CASSQGQGAGSYNSPLHF. Here the CDR3 DNA reads TGTGCCAGCAGCCAGGGACAGGGGGCCGGGTCCTATAATTCACCCCTCCACTTT.